This entry lists 24 T cell receptor beta chains sequenced from one sample in a study of cytomegalovirus exposure and HLA in healthy donors (TCRdb year 2017). Receptor amplification or capture employed the immunoSEQ multiplex PCR assay. The multiplex PCR relied on a mix of 60 forward primers for TCR Vbeta segments and 13 reverse primers for TCR Jbeta segments. Entries here come from immuneACCESS through TCRdb and include only in-frame sequences with V and J called. Some clones fail to appear in such tables; in the studies checked, an unresolved V gene covers under half of the shortfall, and the cause of the remainder is unknown. For this sample there are some 150,000 clones; roughly 63% appear just once. The ten largest clones represent roughly 7% of the sample. Material: PBMCs. The receptor source for this set is a woman aged 55-75 years in good health and CMV-seropositive.

The chain couples TRBV28 to TRBJ2-2; TRBD1 might be the D (5 bases). This CDR3 spans 15 amino acids. Trimming cost V 4 bases and J 6 bases, with 15 bases left between them. The germline V gene encodes CDR1 MDHEN and CDR2 SYDVKM. The CDR3 sequence is CASSSGQGRAGELFF. In DNA, the CDR3 is TGTGCCAGCAGTTCCGGGCAGGGTCGGGCCGGGGAGCTGTTTTTT.

The chain carries TRBV5-4 and TRBJ1-2; 8 positions match TRBD1. V dropped 0 bases and J dropped 2; count of bases not matched to a gene: 9. The CDR3 sequence is 17 residues long. The V gene's germline CDR1 is SGHNT and CDR2 YYREEE (reference sequence). The CDR3 DNA sequence: TGTGCCAGCAGCTTGGGATCAGGGGGCGCGAGAAACTATGGCTACACCTTC. Translation gives CASSLGSGGARNYGYTF.

The chain uses TRBV7-9 and TRBJ1-2; D is unresolved. V gave up 1 base and J gave up 2 bases, with 8 bases separating them. Germline V CDR1 and CDR2: SEHNR, FQNEAQ (reference sequence). The CDR3 consists of 14 residues. Written as DNA, the CDR3 is TGTGCCAGCAGCTTAGTGGTGACAAACTATGGCTACACCTTC. This codes for CASSLVVTNYGYTF.

This clone was counted a few times. The V call is TRBV19, the J call TRBJ2-3; a weak D match, TRBD1 (6 bases). V was trimmed by 1 base and J by 8 bases, leaving 16 bases between them. The CDR3 spans 15 residues. Germline V gene sequence: CDR1 LNHDA, CDR2 SQIVND (reference sequence). CDR3 loop: CASSIVGQTSGTQYF. The CDR3 DNA sequence: TGTGCCAGTAGTATAGTAGGACAGACGTCTGGTACGCAGTATTTT.

The chain couples TRBV7-2 to TRBJ1-5; D remains ambiguous. This CDR3 has 13 residues. With 5 bases removed from V and 3 bases from J, the gap between germline ends came to 8 bases. Germline V lookup: CDR1 SGHTA, CDR2 FQGNSA. The CDR3, as DNA: TGTGCCAGCAGCCCCGAGATCAATCAGCCCCAGCATTTT. Translated, it gives CASSPEINQPQHF.

The rearrangement uses TRBV5-1 and TRBJ2-1; 9 positions match TRBD1. Germline loops: CDR1 SGHRS, CDR2 YFSETQ. The junction had 11 bases not matched to a gene; V was cut back by 0 bases and J by 4 bases. The CDR3 consists of 18 residues. The CDR3: CASSLGVGRDRAYNEQFF. Written as DNA, the CDR3 is TGCGCCAGCAGCTTGGGGGTAGGTCGGGACAGGGCTTACAATGAGCAGTTCTTC.

The J gene is TRBJ2-2, the V gene TRBV28; D possibly corresponds to TRBD2 (5 bases). V lost 6 bases and J lost 5, with 13 bases in between. The CDR3 runs 14 residues. The germline gives CDR1 MDHEN, CDR2 SYDVKM. This CDR3 reads CASRPPLATGELFF. CDR3 nucleotide sequence: TGTGCCAGCAGGCCTCCCCTAGCAACCGGGGAGCTGTTTTTT.

J is TRBJ2-7 and V is TRBV9; 7 bases are shared with TRBD2. V was clipped by 4 bases and J by 5 bases; unmatched bases: 12. This CDR3 is built from 15 residues. Germline V lookup: CDR1 SGDLS, CDR2 YYNGEE. CDR3 in amino acids: CASSPLGIAGDEQYF. The CDR3 DNA reads as TGTGCCAGCAGCCCCCTGGGGATCGCGGGAGACGAGCAGTACTTC. The variable domain in full, with the rest retrieved from reference TRBV9 and TRBJ2-7, is DSGVTQTPKHLITATGQRVTLRCSPRSGDLSVYWYQQSLDQGLQFLIQYYNGEERAKGNILERFSAQQFPDLHSELNLSSLELGDSALYFCASSPLGIAGDEQYFGPGTRLTVT.

In its sample, this clone was seen once. The rearrangement uses TRBV9 and TRBJ2-5, with TRBD2 as a possible D gene (5 bases). This CDR3 comprises 13 residues. Trimming removed 0 bases at V and 4 bases at J, with 7 bases between. The germline V gene has CDR1 SGDLS and CDR2 YYNGEE. CDR3 protein: CASSVAAGETQYF. For the CDR3, the DNA is TGTGCCAGCAGCGTAGCGGCGGGAGAGACCCAGTACTTC.

The chain carries TRBV5-3 and TRBJ2-5; maybe TRBD2 (6 bases). TRBV5-3 is given ORF status, its function remaining uncertain. The CDR3 spans 13 residues. V dropped 6 bases and J dropped 2 bases, with 11 bases sitting between them. As DNA, the CDR3 is TGTGCCAGAAAATTGGGGGGACAAGAGACCCAGTACTTC. This encodes CARKLGGQETQYF.

This clone was counted between two and nine times. This sequence joins TRBV4-1 and TRBJ2-7; TRBD2 matches 7 bases. V dropped 1 base and J dropped 0; count of bases not matched to a gene: 3. CDR3 length: 15 amino acids. Germline CDR1 MGHRA, CDR2 YSYEKL. Written as DNA, the CDR3 is TGCGCCAGCAGCCAAGGACTAGCACGCTCCTACGAGCAGTACTTC. This encodes CASSQGLARSYEQYF.

This clone was observed a few times. The chain employs TRBV6-1 and TRBJ1-5; perhaps TRBD1 as D (6 bases). Germline CDR1 and CDR2: MNHNS and SASEGT. There are 16 residues in the CDR3. The V end lost 3 bases, the J end lost 7 bases, and 19 bases lay between the germline ends. In DNA form, the CDR3 reads TGTGCCAGCAGTGATCCTCTCGGGGGGGCGGGCCAGCCCCAGCATTTT. It yields the protein CASSDPLGGAGQPQHF.

The chain joins TRBV28 to TRBJ2-5; D is unclear. The CDR3 spans 11 residues. Trimming shortened V by 5 bases and J by 9 bases, and 10 bases separated the two germline ends. Germline lookup yields CDR1 MDHEN and CDR2 SYDVKM. This CDR3 is CASSAAEAQYF. The CDR3 DNA is TGTGCCAGCAGTGCCGCTGAGGCCCAGTACTTC.

In this sample, this clone turned up a few times. This rearrangement joins TRBV18 to TRBJ1-3; no definite D call. Trimming shortened V by 3 bases and J by 0 bases, and 9 bases separated the two germline ends. Germline V CDR1 and CDR2: KGHSH, LQKENI. The CDR3 is 15 residues long. The CDR3 loop is CASSPVQTSGNTIYF. The CDR3 nucleotides are TGTGCCAGCTCACCGGTACAGACCTCTGGAAACACCATATATTTT.

V gene TRBV7-2 combines with J gene TRBJ1-2; tentative D call: TRBD1 (5 bases). Trimming removed 5 bases from V and 4 bases from J, with 14 bases in between. The CDR3 consists of 14 residues. Germline V CDR1 and CDR2: SGHTA, FQGNSA. This CDR3 reads CASSPWDLPYGYTF. DNA for the CDR3: TGTGCCAGCAGCCCCTGGGACTTACCCTATGGCTACACCTTC. The whole variable domain, remainder taken from reference TRBV7-2 and TRBJ1-2, is GAGVSQSPSNKVTEKGKDVELRCDPISGHTALYWYRQSLGQGLEFLIYFQGNSAPDKSGLPSDRFSAERTGGSVSTLTIQRTQQEDSAVYLCASSPWDLPYGYTFGSGTRLTVV.

J is TRBJ1-5 and V is TRBV27; unclear D gene. CDR1 is MNHEY and CDR2 is SMNVEV in the germline V gene (reference sequence). CDR3 length equals 13 residues. The ends were cut back, 4 bases at V and 7 bases at J, with 11 bases in the middle. The CDR3 DNA reads as TGTGCCAGCAGTTCGGACTGGAAACAGCCCCAGCATTTT. Amino acids: CASSSDWKQPQHF.

This chain links TRBV7-2 with TRBJ1-5; no clear D gene. The CDR3 spans 15 residues. Trimming removed 7 bases from V and 6 bases from J, with 19 bases in between. CDR1 and CDR2 from the germline V gene are SGHTA and FQGNSA. The chain's CDR3 is CASTLGTNRGQPQHF. The CDR3 DNA reads as TGTGCCAGCACCCTCGGTACCAACCGAGGTCAGCCCCAGCATTTT.

This clone turned up a few times. The chain uses TRBV18 and TRBJ1-4; D is ambiguous. The V and J ends lost 4 bases and 8 bases respectively, with 14 bases between them. The CDR3 spans 14 residues. CDR1 is KGHSH, CDR2 LQKENI, per germline. The CDR3 coding sequence is TGTGCCAGCTCACAGGCGCGCTCGGGGGAAAAACTGTTTTTT. Its translation is CASSQARSGEKLFF.

The gene calls are TRBV28 and TRBJ2-7; TRBD2 matches at 10 bases. Trimming at V came to 8 bases and at J to 0 bases, leaving 4 bases not matched to a gene. The germline CDR1 and CDR2 sequences are MDHEN and SYDVKM. There are 14 residues in the CDR3. CDR3 DNA: TGTGCCAGCCGGACTAGCGGAAGCTCCTACGAGCAGTACTTC. Encoded protein: CASRTSGSSYEQYF.

The J gene is TRBJ2-7, the V gene TRBV30, with D unresolved. Trimming left V 5 bases short and J 5 bases short, with 13 bases between. Germline V gene sequence: CDR1 GTSNPN, CDR2 SVGIG (reference sequence). CDR3 length: 12 amino acids. The CDR3, as DNA: TGTGCCTGGGCCACGTCTGAGAACGAGCAGTACTTC. Its translation: CAWATSENEQYF.

The rearrangement uses TRBV2 and TRBJ2-3, with 7 bases identical to TRBD2. This CDR3 has 16 amino acids. CDR1 and CDR2 (germline): SNHLY, FYNNEI. V was clipped by 3 bases and J by 4 bases; unmatched bases: 10. The CDR3 here is CASSDGRASGSDTQYF. The CDR3, as DNA: TGTGCCAGCAGTGATGGTAGGGCTAGCGGCTCAGATACGCAGTATTTT.

The V and J genes are TRBV4-1 and TRBJ2-2, with no clear D. The CDR3 has 16 residues. V dropped 1 base and J dropped 6 bases, with 15 bases sitting between them. The germline CDR1 and CDR2 sequences are MGHRA and YSYEKL. The CDR3 nucleotides read TGCGCCAGCAGCCAAGCCTCCTACGTCGTGGCCGGGGAGCTGTTTTTT. Amino acid sequence: CASSQASYVVAGELFF.

This clone was detected only a few times. The chain recombines TRBV7-2 with TRBJ2-1; 9 bases fit TRBD1. The V segment lost 5 bases and the J segment 5 bases; nucleotides outside the gene matches: 7. The germline V gene encodes CDR1 SGHTA and CDR2 FQGNSA. The CDR3 has 15 amino acids. CDR3: CASSRRTGVDNEQFF. The CDR3 DNA follows: TGTGCCAGCAGCCGCCGGACAGGGGTCGACAATGAGCAGTTCTTC.

This chain connects TRBV7-9 to TRBJ2-7, with TRBD1 identical over 8 bases. The CDR3 is 14 residues long. CDR1 is SEHNR, CDR2 FQNEAQ, per germline (reference sequence). The V gene end was trimmed by 3 bases and the J gene end by 6 bases; junction bases not matched to a gene: 7. CDR3 DNA: TGTGCCAGCAGCTTTTTCACAGGGACAGGCGAGCAGTACTTC. It encodes CASSFFTGTGEQYF.